The present T cell receptor (beta chain) was sequenced within a study of blood T cell repertoires in COVID-19. Study-wide context: Both acute and convalescent COVID-19 samples were obtained from the United States, Italy and Spain.

Original processing notes: How many nucleated cells were present was estimated from reference gene primer amplification. Assay used: immunoSEQ multiplex PCR; TCRdb lists only in-frame clones, some missing. From that table come the V and J calls and clone size; the DNA was used to work out D and trimming. The sample has about 260,000 clones, about 90% seen once; the top ten hold 10%. Sequencing was done on a sample of peripheral blood. The clonotype was recovered from a woman in her seventies with COVID-19, enrolled during active disease.

The DNA for the CDR3 is TGTGCCAGCAGCAACCCGACAGGGGAAAATGAAAAACTGTTTTTT. Its protein is CASSNPTGENEKLFF. The V and J genes are TRBV7-9 and TRBJ1-4, with 8 bases aligning to TRBD1. Germline V lookup: CDR1 SEHNR, CDR2 FQNEAQ (reference sequence). The CDR3 runs 15 residues. The trim removed 5 bases at V and 5 bases at J, leaving 7 bases unmatched.